This is a list of T cell receptor beta chains from one sample in a study of cytomegalovirus exposure and HLA in healthy donors. Some clones are missing from TCRdb's copy, which holds only in-frame ones; the method was immunoSEQ multiplex PCR. Among around 150,000 clones listed, about 65% were seen once. Specimen: PBMCs. The source of these receptors is a man aged 35 to 55 in good health and CMV-seropositive. Both conserved end residues are part of each CDR3. Size is stated for part of the rows, as once, few or many counts, or as a class when the clone is expanded.

v_call: TRBV15; clone_size: NA; cdr3_aa: CATGTGTYEQYF
v_call: TRBV19; clone_size: NA; cdr3_aa: CASSPFTGDSYNSPLHF
v_call: TRBV4-3; clone_size: NA; cdr3_aa: CASSQRAGGTNEKLFF
v_call: TRBV6-5; clone_size: NA; cdr3_aa: CASSPGTANTGELFF
v_call: TRBV4-3; clone_size: NA; cdr3_aa: CASSQEGGGHNEQFF
v_call: TRBV7-2; clone_size: few; cdr3_aa: CASSPDPRLSLEQYF
v_call: TRBV25-1; clone_size: few; cdr3_aa: CASSTINLREQYF
v_call: TRBV7-2; clone_size: NA; cdr3_aa: CASSSPDRFTDTQYF
v_call: TRBV6-1; clone_size: few; cdr3_aa: CASSEGQMNTEAFF
v_call: TRBV5-4; clone_size: NA; cdr3_aa: CALRERGGPNTQYF
v_call: TRBV5-6; clone_size: NA; cdr3_aa: CASSLVLAGPTGETQYF
v_call: TRBV19; clone_size: NA; cdr3_aa: CASSMTGRAYEQYF
v_call: TRBV4-1; clone_size: few; cdr3_aa: CASSQDETDHYGYTF
v_call: TRBV2; clone_size: NA; cdr3_aa: CASSAGTGRGETQYF
v_call: TRBV30; clone_size: NA; cdr3_aa: CAWSKDWSYEQYF
v_call: TRBV25-1; clone_size: once; cdr3_aa: CASRLGQGNSPLHF
v_call: TRBV2; clone_size: few; cdr3_aa: CASKGDAGDYNEQFF
v_call: TRBV5-1; clone_size: NA; cdr3_aa: CASSSGTGYYEQYF
v_call: TRBV7-8; clone_size: NA; cdr3_aa: CASSTGAANYGYTF
v_call: TRBV7-9; clone_size: once; cdr3_aa: CASTPGVAGGPDQFF
v_call: TRBV5-1; clone_size: NA; cdr3_aa: CASSLGSQGNYGYTF
v_call: TRBV7-3; clone_size: few; cdr3_aa: CASSPGADTQYF
v_call: TRBV30; clone_size: once; cdr3_aa: CAWTAGGGATDTQYF
v_call: TRBV2; clone_size: NA; cdr3_aa: CASTGGGDFNTGELFF
v_call: TRBV7-2; clone_size: NA; cdr3_aa: CASSLQGATNEKLFF
v_call: TRBV25-1; clone_size: NA; cdr3_aa: CASSRGKEKLFF
v_call: TRBV27; clone_size: NA; cdr3_aa: CASSLGSGFKEVFF
v_call: TRBV10-3; clone_size: NA; cdr3_aa: CAIRGVSTDTQYF
v_call: TRBV9; clone_size: NA; cdr3_aa: CASSAGQGRNEKLFF
v_call: TRBV13; clone_size: once; cdr3_aa: CASSFRHRDRGSGEQFF
v_call: TRBV19; clone_size: NA; cdr3_aa: CASSPPTGSRYGYTF